The 25 T cell receptor beta chains given below trace back to one sample, sequenced in a study of OX40 agonist ivuxolimab in advanced cancers. Using immunoSEQ multiplex PCR, the repertoire was profiled, and TCRdb retains in-frame clones only, with some absent. The sample lists tens of thousands of clones, 88% seen once, with 5% in the top ten. Source: CD4+ or CD8+ T cells sorted from blood, taken in a trial of the OX40 agonist ivuxolimab. The receptors stem from an adult with an advanced solid tumor such as melanoma, head and neck, liver or kidney cancer.

The V and J genes are TRBV28 and TRBJ1-6; no clear D. Germline V CDR1 and CDR2: MDHEN, SYDVKM. Trimming shortened V by 1 base and J by 18 bases, and 13 bases separated the two germline ends. The CDR3 spans 12 residues. The CDR3 nucleotides are TGTGCCAGCAGTTTATCCGGACGTACACACCACTTT. Protein sequence: CASSLSGRTHHF.

The chain recombines TRBV5-1 with TRBJ2-5; 9 nucleotides line up with TRBD2. Germline V gives CDR1 SGHRS, CDR2 YFSETQ. V shed 2 bases and J 1 base; nucleotides not matched to a gene: 6. There are 16 residues in the CDR3. CDR3 in amino acids: CASSFSGTSIQETQYF. The CDR3 DNA reads TGCGCCAGCAGCTTTAGTGGGACTAGCATCCAAGAGACCCAGTACTTC.

The gene calls are TRBV9 and TRBJ1-3; D possibly corresponds to TRBD1 (5 bases). Germline values: CDR1 SGDLS, CDR2 YYNGEE. The V gene lost 4 bases and the J gene lost 0 bases, with 14 bases spanning the gap. The CDR3 is made up of 16 amino acids. CDR3 DNA sequence: TGTGCCAGCAGCTCAAAACAGGAGAGCTCTGGAAACACCATATATTTT. Residues: CASSSKQESSGNTIYF.

The CDR3 protein is CASSPGQGPLAKYF. CDR3 in DNA: TGTGCCAGCAGTCCGGGACAGGGCCCCTTAGCTAAGTACTTC. J is TRBJ2-7 and V is TRBV28, with 9 positions matching TRBD1. The V and J ends lost 5 bases and 11 bases, in that order; junction bases with no gene match: 13. CDR3 length equals 14 residues. Per germline, CDR1 MDHEN and CDR2 SYDVKM.

The J gene is TRBJ1-2, the V gene TRBV7-2; D unresolved. The CDR3 is 17 amino acids. The germline V gene encodes CDR1 SGHTA and CDR2 FQGNSA. V was clipped by 1 base and J by 5 bases, with 20 bases between them. For the CDR3, the DNA is TGTGCCAGCAGCTTAGAGAGTTTGGGGTCTCCGTTTTATGGCTACACCTTC. Protein product: CASSLESLGSPFYGYTF.

This clone was seen only once. The chain uses TRBV4-2 and TRBJ1-5; D call uncertain. The germline gives CDR1 LGHNA, CDR2 YNFKEQ. The V end lost 3 bases, the J end lost 4 bases, and 13 bases lay between the germline ends. The CDR3 runs 15 residues. The CDR3 nucleotides are TGTGCCAGCAGCCAGCTTGGCGGGGATAATCAGCCCCAGCATTTT. Its protein is CASSQLGGDNQPQHF.

V and J are TRBV19 and TRBJ2-1; D not resolved. Trimming cost V 6 bases and J 0 bases, with 12 bases left between them. The CDR3 has 15 residues. Germline CDR1 is LNHDA and CDR2 is SQIVND (reference sequence). This chain's CDR3 is CASSLKLSSYNEQFF. As DNA, the CDR3 is TGTGCCAGTAGCCTCAAACTCAGCTCCTACAATGAGCAGTTCTTC.

The gene calls are TRBV5-1 and TRBJ2-7; 8 bases match TRBD1. Germline values: CDR1 SGHRS, CDR2 YFSETQ. V lost 3 bases, J lost 2 bases, and 7 bases stayed unmatched. CDR3 length: 15 residues. CDR3 nucleotides: TGCGCCAGCAGCTGGCGGACAGGGACCACCTACGAGCAGTACTTC. It is translated as CASSWRTGTTYEQYF.

The J gene is TRBJ2-1, the V gene TRBV5-4; D gene unclear. Germline CDR1 SGHNT, CDR2 YYREEE (reference sequence). V was pared by 0 bases and J by 14 bases, with 12 bases between. CDR3 length: 12 amino acids. The CDR3 sequence: CASSLDLGRKFF. The CDR3 DNA is TGTGCCAGCAGCTTGGACTTGGGAAGAAAGTTCTTC.

V and J are TRBV19 and TRBJ2-6; the D gene is possibly TRBD2 (5 bases). The CDR3 runs 16 residues. In germline, CDR1 is LNHDA, CDR2 SQIVND (reference sequence). The ends were cut back, 4 bases at V and 0 bases at J, with 10 bases in the middle. The CDR3 DNA reads as TGTGCCAGTAGTAATTGGGAGAACTCTGGGGCCAACGTCCTGACTTTC. It is translated as CASSNWENSGANVLTF.

The chain has TRBV7-2 and TRBJ2-2; D may match TRBD1 or TRBD2 (6 bases each). The germline V gene encodes CDR1 SGHTA and CDR2 FQGNSA. Trimming stripped 1 base from V and 2 bases from J, with 11 bases between. This CDR3 has 16 amino acids. The CDR3 nucleotides read TGTGCCAGCAGCTTAGTTGGGGGGCTAAACACCGGGGAGCTGTTTTTT. This gives the protein CASSLVGGLNTGELFF.

The CDR3 DNA follows: TGTGCCAGCTCACCATCATCTGACAGGGCGAGTGGCTACACCTTC. Residues: CASSPSSDRASGYTF. The chain combines TRBV18 with TRBJ1-2, with 7 bases fitting TRBD1. This CDR3 has 15 amino acids. V shed 2 bases and J 7 bases; nucleotides not matched to a gene: 10. The germline gives CDR1 KGHSH, CDR2 LQKENI. The variable domain in full, completed from reference TRBV18 and TRBJ1-2, reads NAGVMQNPRHLVRRRGQEARLRCSPMKGHSHVYWYRQLPEEGLKFMVYLQKENIIDESGMPKERFSAEFPKEGPSILRIQQVVRGDSAAYFCASSPSSDRASGYTFGSGTRLTVV.

The J gene is TRBJ2-1, the V gene TRBV5-1, with 7 bases fitting TRBD2. J gave up 2 bases and V 0 bases, and 8 bases lay outside the gene matches. CDR3 length: 17 amino acids. Germline V gene sequence: CDR1 SGHRS, CDR2 YFSETQ. The CDR3 bases are TGCGCCAGCAGCTTGGTGTCGAGCGGGGTTGCCTACAATGAGCAGTTCTTC. It yields the protein CASSLVSSGVAYNEQFF.

This chain links TRBV20-1 with TRBJ1-2; D remains ambiguous. Trimming took off 4 bases at V and 6 bases at J, with 9 bases between the two ends. This CDR3 has 11 amino acids. Germline V gene data show CDR1 as DFQATT and CDR2 as SNEGSKA (reference sequence). In DNA form, the CDR3 reads TGCAGTGCTATGAGCGGGGATGGCTACACCTTC. Its protein is CSAMSGDGYTF.

This chain joins TRBV6-6 and TRBJ2-2; TRBD2 aligns across 7 bases. The V and J ends lost 4 bases and 7 bases, in that order; junction bases with no gene match: 6. Germline CDR1 and CDR2: MNHNY and SVGAGI (reference sequence). The CDR3 contains 14 residues. This CDR3 reads CASSFRGEGGELFF. CDR3 in DNA: TGTGCCAGCAGTTTCCGGGGGGAGGGCGGGGAGCTGTTTTTT.

This sequence joins TRBV28 and TRBJ1-3; unclear D gene. The CDR3 is made up of 14 amino acids. In germline, CDR1 is MDHEN, CDR2 SYDVKM. V was cut by 3 bases and J by 3 bases, with 9 bases left in between. The CDR3 DNA follows: TGTGCCAGCAGTTTCCGAGGGTATGGAAACACCATATATTTT. This gives the protein CASSFRGYGNTIYF.

This sequence joins TRBV19 and TRBJ2-7, with 13 bases aligning to TRBD2. The CDR3 sequence is 13 residues long. With 9 bases clipped from V and 2 bases from J, the junction kept 1 base outside the gene matches. Germline CDR1 reads LNHDA; CDR2 reads SQIVND (reference sequence). As DNA, the CDR3 is TGTGCCAGCGGGACTAGCGGGACCTACGAGCAGTACTTC. It is translated as CASGTSGTYEQYF.

This chain uses TRBV5-1 with TRBJ2-1; D is ambiguous. V was pared by 3 bases and J by 6 bases, with 10 bases between. Germline CDR1 reads SGHRS; CDR2 reads YFSETQ. The length of the CDR3 is 13 residues. CDR3 DNA sequence: TGCGCCAGCAGCTGGGTCCCAGGCAATGAGCAGTTCTTC. The encoded protein is CASSWVPGNEQFF.

This sequence joins TRBV19 and TRBJ1-5, with a weak D call TRBD1 (5 bases). CDR3 length: 16 amino acids. V gave up 4 bases and J gave up 1 base, with 14 bases separating them. Germline V gene sequence: CDR1 LNHDA, CDR2 SQIVND (reference sequence). CDR3 nucleotides: TGTGCCAGTAGTAAGGGACGAGATTCGAGCAATCAGCCCCAGCATTTT. This translates into CASSKGRDSSNQPQHF.

The V call is TRBV29-1, the J call TRBJ2-1, with TRBD2 matching over 7 bases. The CDR3 loop spans 13 amino acids. From germline, CDR1 is SQVTM and CDR2 ANQGSEA. Trimming removed 5 bases from V and 4 bases from J; junction bases left unmatched: 5. The CDR3 region has the DNA TGCAGCGTTTCCGGGAGGCTGTACAATGAGCAGTTCTTC. Translation gives CSVSGRLYNEQFF.

The V gene is TRBV7-8, the J gene TRBJ1-3; 7 nucleotides align to TRBD1. The CDR3 loop spans 14 amino acids. The trim removed 6 bases at V and 0 bases at J, leaving 2 bases unmatched. Per the germline V gene, CDR1 is SGHVS and CDR2 is FQNEAQ. CDR3 loop: CASSDRASGNTIYF. The DNA of the CDR3 is TGTGCCAGCAGTGACAGGGCCTCTGGAAACACCATATATTTT.

This clone was found once. The CDR3 here is CASSPRGSYEKLFF. In DNA, the CDR3 is TGTGCCAGCAGCCCAAGGGGGAGCTATGAAAAACTGTTTTTT. The J gene is TRBJ1-4, the V gene TRBV7-9, with D maybe TRBD1 (6 bases). Trimming removed 5 bases at V and 6 bases at J, with 13 bases between. This CDR3 is built from 14 residues. CDR1 SEHNR and CDR2 FQNEAQ come from the germline V gene (reference sequence).

CDR3 amino acids: CASLPGGSGANVLTF. CDR3 DNA sequence: TGTGCCAGCCTCCCCGGGGGCTCTGGGGCCAACGTCCTGACTTTC. This chain connects TRBV6-6 to TRBJ2-6; D perhaps matches TRBD2 (6 bases). Germline V gene data show CDR1 as MNHNY and CDR2 as SVGAGI (reference sequence). CDR3 length: 15 residues. With 8 bases removed from V and 0 bases from J, the gap between germline ends came to 11 bases.

The gene calls are TRBV4-2 and TRBJ1-1, with D uncertain. This CDR3 has 16 residues. V was trimmed by 1 base and J by 5 bases, leaving 17 bases between them. Germline assignment: CDR1 LGHNA and CDR2 YNFKEQ. The CDR3 DNA is TGTGCCAGCAGCCAAGGGCAGGTCGCAGGTCCAACTGAAGCTTTCTTT. This gives the protein CASSQGQVAGPTEAFF.

This chain joins TRBV28 and TRBJ2-7; D tentatively fits TRBD1 or TRBD2 (5 bases each). With 5 bases removed from V and 4 bases from J, the gap between germline ends came to 12 bases. Germline V CDR1 and CDR2: MDHEN, SYDVKM. This CDR3 spans 13 amino acids. CDR3 DNA sequence: TGTGCCAGCAGTGGGGGACCAATATACGAGCAGTACTTC. Translated, it gives CASSGGPIYEQYF. Using reference TRBV28 and TRBJ2-7 for the parts outside the CDR3, the full variable domain is DVKVTQSSRYLVKRTGEKVFLECVQDMDHENMFWYRQDPGLGLRLIYFSYDVKMKEKGDIPEGYSVSREKKERFSLILESASTNQTSMYLCASSGGPIYEQYFGPGTRLTVT.